These 4 T cell receptor beta chains were all obtained from the same sample, sequenced in a study of spatial heterogeneity in lung cancer (dated by TCRdb to the late 2010s). Preparation of the library involved 5' RACE. Reads for this sample came from a NextSeq 500. The raw public data were reprocessed by TCRdb itself: fastp quality trimming at Q25, MiXCR clonotype calling, in-frame beta chains only. CDR3 protein sequences are deduplicated, and each keeps its most common genes and DNA. The sample profile shows about 120,000 distinct CDR3 sequences; 10% to 15% of them were found once. The ten largest clones capture approximately 16% of the sample. What the time point label conveys for this sample: blood at routine non-recurrence follow-up after resection. Without any cell sorting, TCR sequencing was performed on whole RNA extracted either from tumor and nontumor lung tissue or from cryopreserved PBMC samples.

The specimen comprised PBMCs, sampled at follow-up. These receptors came from a male donor with early-stage non-small cell lung cancer.

This clonotype was seen only a few times. V is TRBV15 and J is TRBJ1-5; no reliable D call. This CDR3 comprises 15 residues. The V gene lost 4 bases and the J gene lost 0 bases, with 10 bases spanning the gap. Germline CDR1 reads LNHNV; CDR2 reads YYDKDF (reference sequence). The CDR3 loop is CATSTGSGSNQPQHF. The CDR3 DNA reads as TGTGCCACCAGCACTGGGTCAGGTAGCAATCAGCCCCAGCATTTT.

The chain has TRBV5-1 and TRBJ2-7; 8 nucleotides agree with TRBD2. Germline V CDR1 and CDR2: SGHRS, YFSETQ. V lost 4 bases to trimming and J lost 5 bases; unmatched junction nucleotides: 11. The CDR3 sequence is 15 residues long. DNA for the CDR3: TGCGCCAGCAGCGCGCCGGGACTAGTCACGGACGAGCAGTACTTC. Translating it yields CASSAPGLVTDEQYF.

This clonotype was counted only a few times. The chain has TRBV20-1 and TRBJ1-5, with 10 bases lining up with TRBD1. The germline gives CDR1 DFQATT, CDR2 SNEGSKA (reference sequence). The CDR3 is made up of 18 amino acids. J was trimmed by 3 bases and V by 3 bases; bases with no gene match: 14. The CDR3, as DNA: TGCAGTGCTAGGGCGTATCCGGGACAGGGGAATATCAATCAGCCCCAGCATTTT. This sequence encodes CSARAYPGQGNINQPQHF.

This clonotype appeared a few times. The chain has TRBV7-2 and TRBJ2-2; D is undetermined. This CDR3 has 15 residues. V shed 1 base and J shed 2 bases, with 8 bases lying between them. Germline loops: CDR1 SGHTA, CDR2 FQGNSA. CDR3 nucleotides: TGTGCCAGCAGCTTAGGGGTGCTTAACACCGGGGAGCTGTTTTTT. This gives the protein CASSLGVLNTGELFF. Variable domain in full (rest from reference TRBV7-2 and TRBJ2-2): GAGVSQSPSNKVTEKGKDVELRCDPISGHTALYWYRQSLGQGLEFLIYFQGNSAPDKSGLPSDRFSAERTGGSVSTLTIQRTQQEDSAVYLCASSLGVLNTGELFFGEGSRLTVL.